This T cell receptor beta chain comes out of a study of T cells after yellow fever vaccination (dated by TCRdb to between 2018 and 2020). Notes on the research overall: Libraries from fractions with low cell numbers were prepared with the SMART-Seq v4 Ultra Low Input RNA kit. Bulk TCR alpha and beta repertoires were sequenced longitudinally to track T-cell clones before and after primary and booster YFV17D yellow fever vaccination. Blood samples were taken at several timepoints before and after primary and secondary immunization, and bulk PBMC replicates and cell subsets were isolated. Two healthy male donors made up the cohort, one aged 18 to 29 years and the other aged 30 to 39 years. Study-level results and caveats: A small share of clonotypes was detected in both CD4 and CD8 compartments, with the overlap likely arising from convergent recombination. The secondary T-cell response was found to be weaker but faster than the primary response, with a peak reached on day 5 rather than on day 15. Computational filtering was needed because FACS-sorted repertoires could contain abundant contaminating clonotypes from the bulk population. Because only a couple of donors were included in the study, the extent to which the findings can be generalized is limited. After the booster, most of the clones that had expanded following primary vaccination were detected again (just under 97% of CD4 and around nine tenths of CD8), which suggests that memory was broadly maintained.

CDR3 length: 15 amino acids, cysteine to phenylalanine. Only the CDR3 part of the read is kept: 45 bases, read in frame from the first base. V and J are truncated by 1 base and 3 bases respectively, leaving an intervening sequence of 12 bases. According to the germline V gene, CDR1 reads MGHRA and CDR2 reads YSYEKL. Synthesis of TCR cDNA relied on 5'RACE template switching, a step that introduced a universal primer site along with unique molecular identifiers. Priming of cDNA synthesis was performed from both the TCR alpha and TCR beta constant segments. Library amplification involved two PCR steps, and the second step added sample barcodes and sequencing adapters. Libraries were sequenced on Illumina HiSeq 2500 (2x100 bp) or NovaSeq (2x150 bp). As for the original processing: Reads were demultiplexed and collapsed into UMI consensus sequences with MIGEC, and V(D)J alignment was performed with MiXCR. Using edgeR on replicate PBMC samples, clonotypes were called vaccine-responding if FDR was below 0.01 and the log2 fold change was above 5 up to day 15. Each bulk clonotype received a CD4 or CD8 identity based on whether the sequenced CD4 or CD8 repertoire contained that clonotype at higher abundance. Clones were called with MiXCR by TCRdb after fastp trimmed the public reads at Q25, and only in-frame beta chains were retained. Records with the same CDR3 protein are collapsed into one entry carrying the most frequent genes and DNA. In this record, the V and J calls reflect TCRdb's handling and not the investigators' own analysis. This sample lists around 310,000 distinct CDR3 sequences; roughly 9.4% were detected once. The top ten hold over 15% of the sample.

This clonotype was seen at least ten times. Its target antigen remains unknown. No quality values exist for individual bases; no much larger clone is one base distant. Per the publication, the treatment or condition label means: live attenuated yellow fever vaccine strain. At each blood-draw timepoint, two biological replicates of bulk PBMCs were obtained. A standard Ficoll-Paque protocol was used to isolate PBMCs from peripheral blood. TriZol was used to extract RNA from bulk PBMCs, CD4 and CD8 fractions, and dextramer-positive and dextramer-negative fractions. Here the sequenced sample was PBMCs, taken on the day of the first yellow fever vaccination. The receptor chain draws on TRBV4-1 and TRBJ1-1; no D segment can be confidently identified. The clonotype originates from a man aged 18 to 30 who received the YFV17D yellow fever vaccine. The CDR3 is CASSQVGGSYTEAFF. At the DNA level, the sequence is TGCGCCAGCAGCCAAGTGGGAGGGTCTTACACTGAAGCTTTCTTT.